These 26 T cell receptor beta chains came from one sample sequenced in a study of T cells in Graves' hyperthyroidism and ophthalmopathy. Regions amplified from RNA transcripts were the TCR beta CDR3 regions. In the first-round RT-PCR of the TCR CDR3, the HTBI primer set was used. One entry per CDR3 protein, called by TCRdb with MiXCR from the multiplex PCR reads. The profile shows about 590,000 distinct CDR3 sequences, approximately 15% of them singletons. The sample comprised blood. Receptors were obtained from a woman in her twenties or thirties with Graves' hyperthyroidism.

With regard to this clonotype: A much larger clone differs from this one at a single base, so this may be a read error. V gene TRBV28 combines with J gene TRBJ2-7; 9 bases map to TRBD2. Germline V CDR1 and CDR2: MDHEN, SYDVKM. V lost 2 bases, J lost 5 bases, and 10 bases stayed unmatched. The CDR3 covers 16 residues. CDR3: CASSLTSSGINHEQYF. The CDR3 nucleotides are TGTGCCAGCAGTTTAACCTCTAGCGGGATAAACCACGAGCAGTACTTC.

In this sample, this clonotype turned up many times. The chain recombines TRBV2 with TRBJ2-1, with D perhaps TRBD2 (6 bases). The CDR3 totals 15 residues. Germline V lookup: CDR1 SNHLY, CDR2 FYNNEI. V lost 3 bases to trimming and J lost 5 bases, with 14 bases between them. CDR3 region: CASSDRLAPHNEQFF. The CDR3 DNA follows: TGTGCCAGCAGTGATAGGCTAGCGCCCCACAATGAGCAGTTCTTC.

This clonotype appeared many times. V gene TRBV7-9 combines with J gene TRBJ2-1, with 14 bases that match TRBD2. V trimming: 5 bases; J trimming: 1 base; junction bases outside the gene matches: 7. Germline V gene sequence: CDR1 SEHNR, CDR2 FQNEAQ (reference sequence). The CDR3 extends over 18 amino acids. The chain's CDR3 is CASSQTSGRAASYNEQFF. For the CDR3, the DNA is TGTGCCAGCAGCCAGACTAGCGGGAGGGCCGCTTCCTACAATGAGCAGTTCTTC.

The rearrangement links TRBV25-1 to TRBJ2-7; 7 positions agree with TRBD1. Per the germline V gene, CDR1 is MGHDK and CDR2 is SYGVNS. CDR3 length: 15 amino acids. Trimming removed 3 bases from V and 5 bases from J; junction bases left unmatched: 10. The CDR3: CASSESRGKGHEQYF. The CDR3 bases are TGTGCCAGCAGTGAGAGCAGGGGGAAGGGCCACGAGCAGTACTTC.

V gene TRBV6-1 combines with J gene TRBJ2-6, with 8 bases fitting TRBD2. V shed 6 bases and J 3 bases; nucleotides not matched to a gene: 4. The germline V gene has CDR1 MNHNS and CDR2 SASEGT. The CDR3 contains 15 residues. The CDR3 DNA reads TGTGCCAGCAGCCACGGGGGGGTTGGGGCCAACGTCCTGACTTTC. Translating gives CASSHGGVGANVLTF.

V gene TRBV27 combines with J gene TRBJ2-7; TRBD2 agrees at 14 bases. Germline trimming cut 5 bases from V and 2 bases from J; bases unmatched to any gene: 2. Germline V gene lookup returns CDR1 MNHEY and CDR2 SMNVEV (reference sequence). The CDR3 is made up of 15 amino acids. CDR3: CASSMGLAGAYEQYF. The CDR3 DNA is TGTGCCAGCAGTATGGGACTAGCGGGGGCCTACGAGCAGTACTTC.

The J gene is TRBJ2-1, the V gene TRBV4-3, with D unresolved. Per germline, CDR1 LGHNA and CDR2 YSLEER. Trimming took off 0 bases at V and 10 bases at J, with 13 bases between the two ends. The CDR3 is 14 residues long. The CDR3: CASSQDPRRQEQFF. The CDR3 bases are TGCGCCAGCAGCCAAGATCCAAGGCGTCAGGAGCAGTTCTTC.

This clonotype was seen repeatedly, ten times or more. The J gene is TRBJ1-2, the V gene TRBV10-3; 9 bases fit TRBD1. The CDR3 runs 14 residues. J gave up 3 bases and V 6 bases, and 5 bases lay outside the gene matches. Per the germline V gene, CDR1 is ENHRY and CDR2 is SYGVKD. The CDR3 sequence: CAIRPTGGDYGYTF. The CDR3 nucleotides are TGTGCCATCAGACCGACAGGGGGAGACTATGGCTACACCTTC.

Many counts were recorded for this clonotype. The chain employs TRBV6-1 and TRBJ1-2, with 10 bases matching TRBD1. This CDR3 contains 15 residues. V gave up 5 bases and J gave up 5 bases; unmatched junction bases: 8. CDR1 is MNHNS and CDR2 is SASEGT in the germline V gene. CDR3 bases: TGTGCCAGCAGTTTAGGACAGGGGGGAAGATATGGCTACACCTTC. Translated, it gives CASSLGQGGRYGYTF.

This clonotype came up many times. V gene TRBV2 combines with J gene TRBJ2-7; TRBD2 is a possible D gene (7 bases). V dropped 8 bases and J dropped 1 base, with 12 bases sitting between them. CDR1 is SNHLY and CDR2 is FYNNEI in the germline V gene. This CDR3 comprises 13 residues. CDR3 in DNA: TGTGCCAGCGAGGGGGGGGCGTCCTACGAGCAGTACTTC. Translated: CASEGGASYEQYF.

This clonotype was detected a few times. Being one base from a much bigger clone, this may be a read error. The CDR3 reads CASKGDGAGRRTGELFF. DNA of the CDR3: TGTGCCAGCAAGGGAGATGGGGCAGGGCGACGGACCGGGGAGCTGTTTTTT. The chain uses TRBV2 and TRBJ2-2; D could derive from TRBD1 or TRBD2 (5 bases each). The CDR3 loop spans 17 amino acids. CDR1 and CDR2 from the germline V gene are SNHLY and FYNNEI. Trimming pared 7 bases from V and 5 bases from J, leaving 23 bases between.

This clonotype was observed at least ten times. The chain has TRBV29-1 and TRBJ1-5; tentatively, D is TRBD1 (5 bases). CDR3 length equals 13 residues. The V gene lost 6 bases and the J gene lost 1 base, with 10 bases spanning the gap. Looked up from germline, CDR1 is SQVTM and CDR2 is ANQGSEA. CDR3: CSVARESNQPQHF. Written as DNA, the CDR3 is TGCAGCGTAGCCAGGGAAAGCAATCAGCCCCAGCATTTT.

This clonotype was counted many times. The CDR3 protein is CASSVERGETQYF. DNA of the CDR3: TGTGCCAGCAGCGTAGAGCGGGGAGAGACCCAGTACTTC. The chain employs TRBV2 and TRBJ2-5; 7 nucleotides agree with TRBD2. CDR1 SNHLY and CDR2 FYNNEI come from the germline V gene. V was pared by 6 bases and J by 4 bases, with 5 bases of the junction left unmatched. The CDR3 length is 13 residues.

This clonotype has only a few counts. The chain uses TRBV10-3 and TRBJ1-3; unclear D gene. Germline V gives CDR1 ENHRY, CDR2 SYGVKD. V was clipped by 6 bases and J by 7 bases, with 13 bases between them. The CDR3 spans 13 residues. In DNA form, the CDR3 reads TGTGCCATCAGGGAGAGGGCCTGGAACACCATATATTTT. Protein sequence: CAIRERAWNTIYF.

In this sample, this clonotype turned up a few times. This chain uses TRBV24-1 with TRBJ2-3; D is perhaps TRBD1 or TRBD2 (5 bases each). Trimming removed 4 bases at V and 0 bases at J, with 16 bases between. Germline CDR1 and CDR2: KGHDR and SFDVKD. This CDR3 comprises 17 residues. The CDR3 nucleotides read TGTGCCACCAGTGACCCCCGCAGGGAGACTAGCACAGATACGCAGTATTTT. Protein: CATSDPRRETSTDTQYF.

This clonotype has at least ten counts. The chain links TRBV11-2 to TRBJ2-1, with D perhaps assigned TRBD1 or TRBD2 (5 bases each). CDR3 size: 16 residues. Germline V CDR1 and CDR2: SGHAT, FQNNGV. The V end lost 6 bases, the J end lost 6 bases, and 21 bases lay between the germline ends. CDR3 residues: CASRSSGAPRGNEQFF. CDR3 coding DNA: TGTGCCAGCAGATCCTCCGGGGCCCCGAGGGGCAATGAGCAGTTCTTC.

The sample holds many counts of this clonotype. This chain links TRBV20-1 with TRBJ1-1; 8 nucleotides match TRBD1. Germline CDR1 is DFQATT and CDR2 is SNEGSKA (reference sequence). The CDR3 is made up of 13 amino acids. The V and J ends lost 3 bases and 4 bases, in that order; junction bases with no gene match: 4. CDR3 coding DNA: TGCAGTGCTAGGCCTACAGGGGGCACTGAAGCTTTCTTT. It codes for CSARPTGGTEAFF.

This clonotype was counted at least ten times. The chain joins TRBV7-9 to TRBJ2-7; D unresolved. Germline assignment: CDR1 SEHNR and CDR2 FQNEAQ (reference sequence). The V end was cut by 1 base, the J end by 5 bases, with 18 bases between. CDR3 size: 16 residues. The CDR3 region has the DNA TGTGCCAGCAGCTTAGGCTCTGCAGGCAGGTCGGACGAGCAGTACTTC. Protein: CASSLGSAGRSDEQYF.

This clonotype was recorded many times. V and J are TRBV7-8 and TRBJ2-1, with D tentatively TRBD2 (6 bases). Germline V gene data show CDR1 as SGHVS and CDR2 as FQNEAQ. Between the trimmed V and J ends, which lost 5 bases and 13 bases, there was a span of 21 bases. The CDR3 is 14 amino acids. Here the CDR3 reads CASSLGSSGTAQFF. The CDR3 DNA reads as TGTGCCAGCAGCCTAGGGTCTTCCGGGACTGCACAGTTCTTC.

V and J are TRBV4-3 and TRBJ1-5; no clear D gene. Germline V lookup: CDR1 LGHNA, CDR2 YSLEER. CDR3 length: 14 amino acids. V lost 1 base and J lost 2, with 6 bases in between. The CDR3 region is CASSQVWGNQPQHF. DNA of the CDR3: TGCGCCAGCAGCCAAGTGTGGGGCAATCAGCCCCAGCATTTT.

The chain links TRBV15 to TRBJ2-7, with D perhaps being TRBD1 or TRBD2 (6 bases each). CDR3 length equals 15 residues. Germline V CDR1 and CDR2: LNHNV, YYDKDF (reference sequence). Trimming cost V 0 bases and J 5 bases, with 14 bases left between them. In DNA, the CDR3 is TGTGCCACCAGCAGAGAGAGGGGGGAGGTCCACGAGCAGTACTTC. Residues: CATSRERGEVHEQYF.

A few counts support this clonotype. The chain employs TRBV27 and TRBJ1-5; D uncertain. V shed 0 bases and J shed 7 bases, with 10 bases lying between them. The CDR3 consists of 14 residues. Germline V lookup: CDR1 MNHEY, CDR2 SMNVEV (reference sequence). This CDR3 is CASSLSSSRQPQHF. Here the CDR3 DNA reads TGTGCCAGCAGTTTATCAAGTAGCCGCCAGCCCCAGCATTTT.

At least ten counts were recorded for this clonotype. The genes are TRBV12-3 or TRBV12-4 and TRBJ1-6, with 9 positions matching TRBD1. V shed 7 bases, J shed 3 bases, and the junction held 4 bases outside the gene matches. The CDR3 is made up of 15 amino acids. CDR3: CASTQTGGYNSPLHF. The CDR3 nucleotides are TGTGCCAGCACACAGACAGGGGGCTATAATTCACCCCTCCACTTT.

This clonotype was seen repeatedly, ten times or more. V and J are TRBV11-2 and TRBJ2-1; no clear D. The V end was cut by 3 bases, the J end by 6 bases, with 12 bases between. The germline CDR1 and CDR2 sequences are SGHAT and FQNNGV. The CDR3 is made up of 14 amino acids. The CDR3 region is CASSLQMPGNEQFF. The CDR3 DNA follows: TGTGCCAGCAGCTTGCAGATGCCCGGCAATGAGCAGTTCTTC.

This clonotype was seen ten or more times. The V call is TRBV4-1, the J call TRBJ2-7, with TRBD2 as a possible D gene (6 bases). V lost 0 bases, J lost 6 bases, and 12 bases lay in between. The length of the CDR3 is 14 residues. The germline CDR1 and CDR2 sequences are MGHRA and YSYEKL. This chain's CDR3 is CASSQEWDLSEQYF. The CDR3 coding sequence is TGCGCCAGCAGCCAAGAATGGGACTTATCCGAGCAGTACTTC.

Ten or more counts support this clonotype. The chain uses TRBV29-1 and TRBJ2-3, with D perhaps assigned TRBD1 or TRBD2 (6 bases each). Trimming removed 4 bases from V and 4 bases from J, with 9 bases in between. The CDR3 length is 12 residues. Germline CDR1 SQVTM, CDR2 ANQGSEA. The CDR3, as DNA: TGCAGCGTTGGGGGGGCGGCAGATACGCAGTATTTT. The encoded protein is CSVGGAADTQYF.